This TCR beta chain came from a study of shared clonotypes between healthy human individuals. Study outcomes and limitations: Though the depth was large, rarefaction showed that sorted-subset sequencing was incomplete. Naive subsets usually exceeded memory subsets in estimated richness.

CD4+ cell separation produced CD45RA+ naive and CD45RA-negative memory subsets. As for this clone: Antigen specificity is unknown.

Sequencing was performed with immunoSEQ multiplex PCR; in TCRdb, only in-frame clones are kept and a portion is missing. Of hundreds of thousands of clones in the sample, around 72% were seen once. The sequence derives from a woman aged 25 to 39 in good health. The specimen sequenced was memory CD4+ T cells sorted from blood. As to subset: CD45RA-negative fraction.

The DNA of the CDR3 is TGTGCCAGCAGCCAAGACCGGGACAGGGGGCTCGCGGGACTAGCGGGAGTAAGTTACAATGAGCAGTTCTTC. Protein product: CASSQDRDRGLAGLAGVSYNEQFF. The chain couples TRBV4-2 to TRBJ2-1, with 14 bases matching TRBD2. The CDR3 covers 24 residues. Per the germline V gene, CDR1 is LGHNA and CDR2 is YNFKEQ. Trimming cost V 0 bases and J 4 bases; bases outside gene matches: 23.